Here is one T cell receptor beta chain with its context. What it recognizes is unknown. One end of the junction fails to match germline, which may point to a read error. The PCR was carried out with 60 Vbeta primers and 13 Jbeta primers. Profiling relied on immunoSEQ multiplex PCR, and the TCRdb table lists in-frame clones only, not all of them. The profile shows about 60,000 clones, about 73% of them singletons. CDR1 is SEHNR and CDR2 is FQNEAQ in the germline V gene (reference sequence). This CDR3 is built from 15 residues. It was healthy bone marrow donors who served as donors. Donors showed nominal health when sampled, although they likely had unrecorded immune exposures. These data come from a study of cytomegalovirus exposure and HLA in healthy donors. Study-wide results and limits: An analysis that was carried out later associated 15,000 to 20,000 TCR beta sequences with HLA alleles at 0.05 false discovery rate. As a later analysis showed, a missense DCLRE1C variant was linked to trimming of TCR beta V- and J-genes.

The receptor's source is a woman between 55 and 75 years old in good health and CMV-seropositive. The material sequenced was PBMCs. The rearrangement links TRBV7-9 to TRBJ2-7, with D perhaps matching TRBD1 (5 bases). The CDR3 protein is CSSSLGGALKNEQYF. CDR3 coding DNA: TGTTCCAGCAGCTTAGGTGGGGCCTTGAAGAACGAGCAGTACTTC. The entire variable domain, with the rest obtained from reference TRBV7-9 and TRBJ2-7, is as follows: DTGVSQNPRHKITKRGQNVTFRCDPISEHNRLYWYRQTLGQGPEFLTYFQNEAQLEKSRLLSDRFSAERPKGSFSTLEIQRTEQGDSAMYLCSSSLGGALKNEQYFGPGTRLTVT.